A single sample is the source of the 22 T cell receptor beta chains below, sequenced in a study of blood T cell repertoires in COVID-19. The protocol was immunoSEQ multiplex PCR, while the TCRdb copy is restricted to in-frame clones and leaves out a portion. The repertoire holds about 95,000 clones, with 81% as singletons. The specimen sequenced was peripheral blood. The origin of the receptors is an elderly man with active or convalescent COVID-19.

This chain uses TRBV6-5 with TRBJ2-7; the D gene is possibly TRBD2 (6 bases). Germline V CDR1 and CDR2: MNHEY, SVGAGI. The V and J ends lost 6 bases and 0 bases respectively, with 12 bases between them. This CDR3 spans 14 amino acids. The DNA of the CDR3 is TGTGCCAGCAGCGCGACTAGACTCTCCTACGAGCAGTACTTC. It yields the protein CASSATRLSYEQYF.

This clone was counted only a few times. The chain uses TRBV18 and TRBJ2-7, with D perhaps matching TRBD1 (5 bases). CDR1 and CDR2 (germline): KGHSH, LQKENI. The CDR3 consists of 13 residues. Trimming left V 1 base short and J 9 bases short, with 13 bases between. CDR3 protein: CASSPRVGDAQYF. As DNA, the CDR3 is TGTGCCAGCTCACCACGGGTAGGGGATGCGCAGTACTTC.

The chain employs TRBV6-1 and TRBJ2-7, with a weak D call TRBD1 (5 bases). The CDR3 contains 12 residues. CDR1 and CDR2 (germline): MNHNS, SASEGT. The V gene lost 1 base and the J gene lost 4 bases, with 5 bases spanning the gap. DNA for the CDR3: TGTGCCAGCAGTGAAGAGGGGTACGAGCAGTACTTC. This codes for CASSEEGYEQYF.

This clone is a singleton in its sample. The J gene is TRBJ1-2, the V gene TRBV28; the match to TRBD1 covers 9 bases. The V gene's germline CDR1 is MDHEN and CDR2 SYDVKM. The CDR3 extends over 14 amino acids. Trimming took 5 bases from V and 3 from J; bases not matched to a gene: 4. The DNA for the CDR3 is TGTGCCAGCAGTCACAGGGGGCGCGACTATGGCTACACCTTC. Translating it yields CASSHRGRDYGYTF.

This clone was counted a few times. This chain joins TRBV7-5 and TRBJ1-5. TRBV7-5 is a pseudogene. The CDR3 contains 18 residues. This CDR3 reads CARSGRNPRRDSNQPQHF. DNA of the CDR3: TGTGCCAGAAGCGGACGAAATCCGAGGCGGGATAGCAATCAGCCCCAGCATTTT.

CDR3 coding DNA: TGTGCCAGCAGCGAAACCGGGACATTAATCAATCAGCCCCAGCATTTT. Translated: CASSETGTLINQPQHF. The chain has TRBV2 and TRBJ1-5; possibly TRBD1 for D (6 bases). Trimming left V 6 bases short and J 3 bases short, with 18 bases between. This CDR3 has 16 amino acids. Germline CDR1 and CDR2: SNHLY and FYNNEI. The full variable domain, completed using reference TRBV2 and TRBJ1-5, is EPEVTQTPSHQVTQMGQEVILRCVPISNHLYFYWYRQILGQKVEFLVSFYNNEISEKSEIFDDQFSVERPDGSNFTLKIRSTKLEDSAMYFCASSETGTLINQPQHFGDGTRLSIL.

This chain joins TRBV18 and TRBJ2-7; weak D call: TRBD1 (6 bases). This CDR3 contains 14 residues. Trimming removed 3 bases from V and 0 bases from J, with 9 bases in between. Germline V gene lookup returns CDR1 KGHSH and CDR2 LQKENI. DNA for the CDR3: TGTGCCAGCTCACCGGCGGACAGCTCCTACGAGCAGTACTTC. Protein: CASSPADSSYEQYF.

The chain employs TRBV9 and TRBJ2-2; 9 bases match TRBD2. Germline values: CDR1 SGDLS, CDR2 YYNGEE. The CDR3 length is 14 residues. V shed 3 bases and J 5 bases; nucleotides not matched to a gene: 2. CDR3 bases: TGTGCCAGCAGCGACCTAGCGGGGACCGGGGAGCTGTTTTTT. Its translation: CASSDLAGTGELFF.

V and J are TRBV5-1 and TRBJ2-3; TRBD1 aligns across 7 bases. Looked up from germline, CDR1 is SGHRS and CDR2 is YFSETQ. V gave up 4 bases and J gave up 1 base; unmatched junction bases: 9. This CDR3 has 16 residues. This CDR3 is CASSAYRGDGTDTQYF. The CDR3 DNA follows: TGCGCCAGCAGCGCCTACAGGGGAGACGGCACAGATACGCAGTATTTT. Supplemented by reference TRBV5-1 and TRBJ2-3, the full variable domain reads KAGVTQTPRYLIKTRGQQVTLSCSPISGHRSVSWYQQTPGQGLQFLFEYFSETQRNKGNFPGRFSGRQFSNSRSEMNVSTLELGDSALYLCASSAYRGDGTDTQYFGPGTRLTVL.

This chain uses TRBV19 with TRBJ2-7; 7 bases agree with TRBD2. CDR1 LNHDA and CDR2 SQIVND come from the germline V gene (reference sequence). The CDR3 runs to 15 residues. The V and J ends lost 4 bases and 11 bases, in that order; junction bases with no gene match: 17. CDR3 amino acids: CASSNVRKNSREKYF. The DNA of the CDR3 is TGTGCCAGTAGTAATGTCCGGAAGAACTCGCGGGAGAAGTACTTC.

This chain links TRBV5-1 with TRBJ2-5; 9 nucleotides align to TRBD1. With 4 bases clipped from V and 5 bases from J, the junction kept 6 bases outside the gene matches. The CDR3 totals 14 residues. Per germline, CDR1 SGHRS and CDR2 YFSETQ. CDR3 nucleotide sequence: TGCGCCAGCAGCCCGGGACAGGGAGGCGAGACCCAGTACTTC. It specifies CASSPGQGGETQYF.

The genes are TRBV6-2 or TRBV6-3 and TRBJ2-1, with TRBD2 identical over 10 bases. This CDR3 region has 16 residues. V lost 7 bases, J lost 6 bases, and 12 bases stayed unmatched. Germline V CDR1 and CDR2: MNHEY, SVGEGT. The CDR3, as DNA: TGTGCCAGCAACCCCACAGCGGGGGGGCCGCCCAATGAGCAGTTCTTC. Protein: CASNPTAGGPPNEQFF.

The chain joins TRBV2 to TRBJ1-1; D ambiguous. Germline V gene sequence: CDR1 SNHLY, CDR2 FYNNEI. Between the trimmed V and J ends, which lost 4 bases and 7 bases, there was a span of 7 bases. The CDR3 runs 11 residues. CDR3 loop: CASSGGLEAFF. In DNA form, the CDR3 reads TGTGCCAGCAGTGGAGGACTTGAAGCTTTCTTT.

This chain uses TRBV12-3 or TRBV12-4 with TRBJ1-1, with 9 bases fitting TRBD1. V lost 6 bases to trimming and J lost 11 bases; unmatched junction nucleotides: 10. This CDR3 comprises 13 residues. The CDR3 DNA sequence: TGTGCCAGCAGAACCCCGGGACAGGGTAGGGCTTTCTTT. Protein: CASRTPGQGRAFF.

V and J are TRBV6-2 or TRBV6-3 and TRBJ1-5, with 7 positions matching TRBD1. The germline V gene encodes CDR1 MNHEY and CDR2 SVGEGT. V was pared by 5 bases and J by 5 bases, with 12 bases of the junction left unmatched. This CDR3 has 16 amino acids. The DNA of the CDR3 is TGTGCCAGCAGTCCCCCCCCTGACAGGGCTCATCAGCCCCAGCATTTT. As protein: CASSPPPDRAHQPQHF.

V usage is TRBV27 and J usage is TRBJ2-2; a possible D gene is TRBD2 (5 bases). The CDR3 consists of 15 residues. Germline V gene lookup returns CDR1 MNHEY and CDR2 SMNVEV (reference sequence). V dropped 5 bases and J dropped 6 bases, with 16 bases sitting between them. The DNA for the CDR3 is TGTGCCAGCAGTCCCAGGACTGCACGTTCCGGGGAGCTGTTTTTT. Translated: CASSPRTARSGELFF.

The chain combines TRBV30 with TRBJ1-6; 8 bases agree with TRBD1. J lost 9 bases, V lost 3 bases, and 7 bases had no gene match. This CDR3 has 14 amino acids. Looked up from germline, CDR1 is GTSNPN and CDR2 is SVGIG (reference sequence). The CDR3, as DNA: TGTGCCTGGAGGACTGGACAGGGCGGTTCACCCCTCCACTTT. Translating gives CAWRTGQGGSPLHF.

The chain uses TRBV30 and TRBJ1-6, with a possible D match to TRBD1 (6 bases). Germline CDR1 GTSNPN, CDR2 SVGIG (reference sequence). V was cut by 0 bases and J by 5 bases, with 11 bases left in between. This CDR3 region has 15 residues. The CDR3 DNA follows: TGTGCCTGGAGTGTACTGGACAGAGATAATTCACCCCTCCACTTT. Translation gives CAWSVLDRDNSPLHF.

The chain recombines TRBV6-5 with TRBJ1-2; D uncertain. V was shortened by 2 bases and J by 0 bases, with 7 bases between the two germline ends. Germline lookup yields CDR1 MNHEY and CDR2 SVGAGI. This CDR3 is built from 14 residues. In DNA, the CDR3 is TGTGCCAGCAGTTACGACGGGACTAACTATGGCTACACCTTC. Amino acid sequence: CASSYDGTNYGYTF.

This clone was detected once. V gene TRBV7-3 combines with J gene TRBJ1-1; D is uncertain. CDR3 size: 13 residues. Germline V gene lookup returns CDR1 SGHTA and CDR2 FQGTGA. Trimming took 4 bases from V and 2 from J, leaving 8 bases between them. CDR3 in amino acids: CASSSNPNTEAFF. DNA for the CDR3: TGTGCCAGCAGCTCAAATCCAAACACTGAAGCTTTCTTT.

This clone was counted once. The rearrangement uses TRBV3-1 (or the pseudogene TRBV3-2) and TRBJ2-7, with a possible D match to TRBD2 (6 bases). There are 12 residues in the CDR3. Trimming removed 6 bases from V and 5 bases from J, with 11 bases in between. Germline lookup yields CDR1 LGHDT and CDR2 YNNKEL (reference sequence). The CDR3 DNA sequence: TGTGCCAGCAGTCTCCGGGGGAACGAGCAGTACTTC. Amino acid sequence: CASSLRGNEQYF.

The chain couples TRBV7-9 to TRBJ1-1; D possibly corresponds to TRBD1 (5 bases). CDR1 is SEHNR, CDR2 FQNEAQ, per germline (reference sequence). The CDR3 loop spans 13 amino acids. The V gene lost 5 bases and the J gene lost 5 bases, with 12 bases spanning the gap. As DNA, the CDR3 is TGTGCCAGCAGCGGGGCTTTTTGGACTGAAGCTTTCTTT. Its translation is CASSGAFWTEAFF.